A selection of T cell receptor beta chains follows, all from one sample in a study of control samples from healthy donors and cancer patients. Profiled with immunoSEQ multiplex PCR; TCRdb holds only in-frame clones, not every one. The sample contains over 90,000 clones, around 89% of which appear only once. What was sequenced was PBMCs. The source of these receptors is a man aged 55 to 70 with lung cancer. Both conserved end residues are part of each CDR3. D genes are given only for firm matches. Expanded clones are given a class, and other clones once, few, many or no size at all.

d_call	v_call	clone_size	j_call	cdr3_aa
TRBD1	TRBV6-1	NA	TRBJ1-1	CASSGPWTGRSYTEAFF
NA	TRBV2	NA	TRBJ2-5	CASSPWGAKTQYF
TRBD1	TRBV2	NA	TRBJ2-2	CASSYLGTENTGELFF
TRBD1	TRBV24-1	NA	TRBJ2-7	CATSEGQYDEQYF
NA	TRBV6-5	NA	TRBJ1-1	CASSYGRMNTEAFF
NA	TRBV5-1	NA	TRBJ1-1	CASSISGTTEAFF
NA	TRBV6-5	NA	TRBJ2-2	CASSFFRETGELFF
NA	TRBV6-5	NA	TRBJ1-1	CASRETVNTEAFF
NA	TRBV6-5	NA	TRBJ1-1	CASSYSYTGGTEAFF
TRBD1	TRBV5-6	NA	TRBJ2-3	CASSLITGTVGDTQYF
TRBD1	TRBV5-6	few	TRBJ2-2	CASSFLTGYPGELFF
TRBD1	TRBV14	NA	TRBJ2-5	CASSQDIRTGQYF
TRBD1	TRBV5-1	few	TRBJ1-6	CASSLTGGERSPLHF
TRBD2	TRBV19	once	TRBJ2-3	CASLAGGRTDTQYF
TRBD2	TRBV11-3	NA	TRBJ2-2	CASSSGGGNTGELFF
NA	TRBV5-5	NA	TRBJ2-2	CASSLGLFYTGELFF
NA	TRBV2	NA	TRBJ1-5	CASSSTNPNQPQHF
NA	TRBV7-3	NA	TRBJ1-1	CASSSTGPGTEAFF
TRBD2	TRBV24-1	NA	TRBJ2-5	CATSDWGSGGQETQYF
TRBD1	TRBV5-6	NA	TRBJ2-3	CASSQAGQGFGTDTQYF
TRBD2	TRBV9	few	TRBJ2-2	CASSAGLANTGELFF
NA	TRBV7-2	once	TRBJ2-6	CASSLSRAGANVLTF
NA	TRBV30	NA	TRBJ1-2	CAWSVNRESGYTF
NA	TRBV15	NA	TRBJ1-3	CATSRGSVPGNTIYF
NA	TRBV5-1	NA	TRBJ1-2	CASMPEPNYGYTF
NA	TRBV12-3/TRBV12-4	NA	TRBJ1-1	CASSQGVLTEAFF
TRBD1	TRBV25-1	NA	TRBJ1-4	CASSEFDRGEKLFF
NA	TRBV5-1	NA	TRBJ1-3	CASRSAGNTIYF
TRBD1	TRBV5-1	NA	TRBJ1-2	CASSQKTGNYGYTF
NA	TRBV30	NA	TRBJ1-3	CAWSVGFSGNTIYF
NA	TRBV6-5	NA	TRBJ2-5	CASSLGLVETQYF
NA	TRBV5-1	NA	TRBJ2-1	CASSVEGNGYNEQFF
TRBD1	TRBV20-1	many	TRBJ1-2	CSASPPGQGRGGYTF
NA	TRBV3-1/TRBV3-2	NA	TRBJ1-6	CASSIGQRGVVNSPLHF
NA	TRBV5-4	NA	TRBJ2-2	CASSLGQDTGELFF
NA	TRBV30	NA	TRBJ1-2	CAWSPGPSYGYTF
NA	TRBV7-3	NA	TRBJ1-1	CASSLSSLNTEAFF
NA	TRBV4-1	once	TRBJ1-2	CASSQDPNYGYTF
NA	TRBV10-1	NA	TRBJ1-6	CASSDTPASGDSPLHF
TRBD1	TRBV6-1	NA	TRBJ1-2	CASSEDPGGRFGYTF
NA	TRBV12-3/TRBV12-4	NA	TRBJ1-1	CASSLKVEAFF
TRBD1	TRBV7-9	NA	TRBJ1-6	CASSLEAGGNNSPLHF
NA	TRBV4-1	NA	TRBJ1-3	CASSQVEVGKGNTIYF
TRBD1	TRBV5-1	few	TRBJ1-1	CASFRDRGTEAFF
NA	TRBV30	NA	TRBJ1-2	CAWSPQGSYGYTF
NA	TRBV5-1	once	TRBJ1-4	CASSLRTNEKLFF
NA	TRBV30	NA	TRBJ1-2	CAWSLGTNYGYTF
TRBD1	TRBV7-9	NA	TRBJ1-2	CASSPTGKEGYTF
TRBD1	TRBV5-8	NA	TRBJ2-5	CASSFRDRDLQTQYF
NA	TRBV5-1	NA	TRBJ1-1	CASSLIPGTEAFF
NA	TRBV27	NA	TRBJ1-5	CASSPEGPPDQHF
TRBD2	TRBV27	NA	TRBJ2-2	CARSPETRGGRTGELFF
TRBD2	TRBV29-1	NA	TRBJ2-5	CSGVAGQETQYF
NA	TRBV7-6	NA	TRBJ2-7	CASSPTWSPYEQYF